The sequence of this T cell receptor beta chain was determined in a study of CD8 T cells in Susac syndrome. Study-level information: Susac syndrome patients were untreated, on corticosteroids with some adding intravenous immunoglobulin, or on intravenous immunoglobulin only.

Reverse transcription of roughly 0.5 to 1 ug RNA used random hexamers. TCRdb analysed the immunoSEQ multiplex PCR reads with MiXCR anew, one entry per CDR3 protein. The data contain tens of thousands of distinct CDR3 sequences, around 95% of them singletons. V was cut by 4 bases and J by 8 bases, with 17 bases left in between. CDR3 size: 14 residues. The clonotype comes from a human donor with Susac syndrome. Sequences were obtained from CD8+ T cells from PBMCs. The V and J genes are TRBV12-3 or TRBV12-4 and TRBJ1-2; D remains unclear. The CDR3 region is CASSSLAGLGGYTF. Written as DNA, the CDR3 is TGTGCCAGCAGTTCCTTAGCCGGGCTTGGAGGCTACACCTTC.